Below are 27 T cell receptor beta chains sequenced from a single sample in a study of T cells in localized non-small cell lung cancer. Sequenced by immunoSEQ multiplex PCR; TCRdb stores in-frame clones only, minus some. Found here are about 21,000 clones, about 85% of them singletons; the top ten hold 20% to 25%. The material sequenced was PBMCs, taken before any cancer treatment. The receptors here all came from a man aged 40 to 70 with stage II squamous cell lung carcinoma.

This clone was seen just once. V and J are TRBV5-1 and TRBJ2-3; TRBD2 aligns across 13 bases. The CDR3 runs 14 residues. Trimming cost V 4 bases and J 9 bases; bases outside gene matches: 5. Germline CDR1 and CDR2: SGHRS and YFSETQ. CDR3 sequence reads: CASSPGTSGTTQYF. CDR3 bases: TGCGCCAGCAGCCCCGGGACTAGCGGGACGACGCAGTATTTT.

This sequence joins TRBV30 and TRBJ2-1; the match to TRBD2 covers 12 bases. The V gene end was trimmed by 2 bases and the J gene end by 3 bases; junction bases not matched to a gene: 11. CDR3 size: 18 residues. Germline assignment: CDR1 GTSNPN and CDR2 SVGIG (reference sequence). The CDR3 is CAWSPTSGRILYYNEQFF. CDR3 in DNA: TGTGCCTGGAGTCCGACTAGCGGGAGAATTTTATACTACAATGAGCAGTTCTTC.

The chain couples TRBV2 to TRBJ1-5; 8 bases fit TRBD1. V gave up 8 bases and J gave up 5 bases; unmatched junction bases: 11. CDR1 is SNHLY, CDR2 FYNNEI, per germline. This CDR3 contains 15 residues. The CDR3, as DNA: TGTGCCAGCCGGAGCAGAACAGGGGGAGATCAGCCCCAGCATTTT. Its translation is CASRSRTGGDQPQHF.

In DNA form, the CDR3 reads TGTGCCAGCGCCGCGGGAGGATTCACAGATACGCAGTATTTT. The encoded protein is CASAAGGFTDTQYF. The rearrangement joins TRBV27 to TRBJ2-3; TRBD2 matches 8 bases. The CDR3 has 14 amino acids. Germline V gene data show CDR1 as MNHEY and CDR2 as SMNVEV (reference sequence). The ends lost 8 bases at V and 2 bases at J; junction bases unmatched: 6.

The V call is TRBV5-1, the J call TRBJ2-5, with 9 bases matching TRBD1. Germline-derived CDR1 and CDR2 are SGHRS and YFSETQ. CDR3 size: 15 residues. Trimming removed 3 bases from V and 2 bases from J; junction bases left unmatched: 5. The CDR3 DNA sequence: TGCGCCAGCAGCTGGTTGACAGGGGGGCAAGAGACCCAGTACTTC. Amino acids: CASSWLTGGQETQYF.

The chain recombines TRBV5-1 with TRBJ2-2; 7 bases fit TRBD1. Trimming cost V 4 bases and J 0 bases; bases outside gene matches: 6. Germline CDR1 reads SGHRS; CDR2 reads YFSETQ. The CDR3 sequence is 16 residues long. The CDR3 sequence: CASSRDQGANTGELFF. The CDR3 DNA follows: TGCGCCAGCAGCCGCGATCAGGGGGCGAACACCGGGGAGCTGTTTTTT.

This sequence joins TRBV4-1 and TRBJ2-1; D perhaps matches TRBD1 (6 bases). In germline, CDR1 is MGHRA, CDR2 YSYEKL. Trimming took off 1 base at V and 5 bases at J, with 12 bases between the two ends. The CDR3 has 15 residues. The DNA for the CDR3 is TGCGCCAGCAGCCAAGGGGGGCCTTGGGACAATGAGCAGTTCTTC. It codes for CASSQGGPWDNEQFF.

CDR3 region: CASSYNEQFF. The CDR3, as DNA: TGTGCCAGCTCATACAATGAGCAGTTCTTC. This chain links TRBV18 with TRBJ2-1; unclear D gene. This CDR3 region has 10 residues. V shed 5 bases and J shed 4 bases, with 0 bases lying between them. CDR1 is KGHSH, CDR2 LQKENI, per germline. The full variable domain, completed using reference TRBV18 and TRBJ2-1, is NAGVMQNPRHLVRRRGQEARLRCSPMKGHSHVYWYRQLPEEGLKFMVYLQKENIIDESGMPKERFSAEFPKEGPSILRIQQVVRGDSAAYFCASSYNEQFFGPGTRLTVL.

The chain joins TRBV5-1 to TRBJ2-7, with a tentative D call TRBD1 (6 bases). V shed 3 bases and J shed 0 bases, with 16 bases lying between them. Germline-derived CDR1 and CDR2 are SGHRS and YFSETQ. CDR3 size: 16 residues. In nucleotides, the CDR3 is TGCGCCAGCAGCTGGAAGGGACAAACGAGCTCCTACGAGCAGTACTTC. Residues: CASSWKGQTSSYEQYF.

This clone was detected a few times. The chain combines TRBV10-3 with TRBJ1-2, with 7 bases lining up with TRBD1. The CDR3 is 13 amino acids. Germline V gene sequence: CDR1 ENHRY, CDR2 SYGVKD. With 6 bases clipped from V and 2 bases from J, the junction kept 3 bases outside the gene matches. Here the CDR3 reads CAISETGNYGYTF. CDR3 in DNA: TGTGCCATCAGCGAGACAGGGAACTATGGCTACACCTTC.

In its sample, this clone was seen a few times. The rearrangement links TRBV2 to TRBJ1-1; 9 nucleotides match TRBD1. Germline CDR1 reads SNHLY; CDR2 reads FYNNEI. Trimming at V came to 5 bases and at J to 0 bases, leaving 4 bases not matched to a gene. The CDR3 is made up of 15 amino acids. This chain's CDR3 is CASSWTGELNTEAFF. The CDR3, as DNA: TGTGCCAGCAGTTGGACAGGGGAACTGAACACTGAAGCTTTCTTT.

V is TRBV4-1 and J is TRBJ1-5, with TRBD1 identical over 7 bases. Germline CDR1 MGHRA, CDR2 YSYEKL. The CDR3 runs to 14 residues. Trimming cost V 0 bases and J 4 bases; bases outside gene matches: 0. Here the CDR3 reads CASSQETGNQPQHF. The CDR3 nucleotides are TGCGCCAGCAGCCAAGAGACAGGGAATCAGCCCCAGCATTTT.

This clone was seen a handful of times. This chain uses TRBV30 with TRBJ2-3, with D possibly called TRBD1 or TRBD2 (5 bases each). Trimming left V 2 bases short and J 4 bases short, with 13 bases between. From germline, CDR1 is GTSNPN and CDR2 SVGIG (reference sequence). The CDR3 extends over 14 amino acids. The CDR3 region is CAWSRWGKADTQYF. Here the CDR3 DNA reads TGTGCCTGGAGTAGATGGGGGAAGGCAGATACGCAGTATTTT.

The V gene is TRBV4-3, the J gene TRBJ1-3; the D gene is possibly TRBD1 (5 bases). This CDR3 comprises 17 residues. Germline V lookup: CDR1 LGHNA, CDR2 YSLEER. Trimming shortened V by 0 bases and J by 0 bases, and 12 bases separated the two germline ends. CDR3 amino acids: CASSQDRVGDSGNTIYF. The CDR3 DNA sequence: TGCGCCAGCAGCCAAGATCGGGTAGGGGACTCTGGAAACACCATATATTTT.

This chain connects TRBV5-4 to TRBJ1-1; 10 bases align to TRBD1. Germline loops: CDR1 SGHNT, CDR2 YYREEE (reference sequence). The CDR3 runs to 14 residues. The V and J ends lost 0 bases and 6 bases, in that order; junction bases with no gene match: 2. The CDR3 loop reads CASSLVGQGSEAFF. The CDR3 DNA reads TGTGCCAGCAGCTTGGTGGGACAGGGGTCTGAAGCTTTCTTT.

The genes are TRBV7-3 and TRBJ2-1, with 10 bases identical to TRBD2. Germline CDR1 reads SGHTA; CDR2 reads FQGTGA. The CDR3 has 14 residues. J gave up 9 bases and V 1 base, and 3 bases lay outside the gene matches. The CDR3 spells CASSLMVAGGEQFF. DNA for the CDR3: TGTGCCAGCAGCTTAATGGTAGCGGGAGGTGAGCAGTTCTTC.

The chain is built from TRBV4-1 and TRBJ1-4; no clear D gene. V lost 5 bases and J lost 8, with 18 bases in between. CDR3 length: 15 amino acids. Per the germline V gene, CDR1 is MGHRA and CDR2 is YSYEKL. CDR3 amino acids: CASSVGRGREEKLFF. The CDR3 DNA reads TGCGCCAGCAGCGTCGGGCGGGGAAGGGAGGAAAAACTGTTTTTT.

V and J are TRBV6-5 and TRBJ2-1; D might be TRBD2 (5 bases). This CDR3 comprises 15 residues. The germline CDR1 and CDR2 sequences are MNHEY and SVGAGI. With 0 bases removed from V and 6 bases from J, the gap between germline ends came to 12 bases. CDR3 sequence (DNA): TGTGCCAGCAGTTACTCGATTTTCGAGGGCAATGAGCAGTTCTTC. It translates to CASSYSIFEGNEQFF.

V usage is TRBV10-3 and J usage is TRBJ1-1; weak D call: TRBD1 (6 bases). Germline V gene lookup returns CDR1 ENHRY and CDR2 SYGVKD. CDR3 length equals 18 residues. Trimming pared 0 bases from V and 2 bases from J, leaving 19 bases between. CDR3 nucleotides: TGTGCCATCAGTGAGTCCCCAGGACAGCCCCCCGAAAACACTGAAGCTTTCTTT. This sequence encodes CAISESPGQPPENTEAFF.

The CDR3 nucleotides are TGTGCCAGCTCACCCCAACAGGGACTTCCGTCCTACGAGCAGTACTTC. Translating gives CASSPQQGLPSYEQYF. The chain has TRBV18 and TRBJ2-7, with D possibly being TRBD1 or TRBD2 (6 bases each). The germline gives CDR1 KGHSH, CDR2 LQKENI. V lost 3 bases to trimming and J lost 1 base, with 16 bases between them. CDR3 size: 16 residues. Based on the CDR3 plus reference TRBV18 and TRBJ2-7, the full variable domain is NAGVMQNPRHLVRRRGQEARLRCSPMKGHSHVYWYRQLPEEGLKFMVYLQKENIIDESGMPKERFSAEFPKEGPSILRIQQVVRGDSAAYFCASSPQQGLPSYEQYFGPGTRLTVT.

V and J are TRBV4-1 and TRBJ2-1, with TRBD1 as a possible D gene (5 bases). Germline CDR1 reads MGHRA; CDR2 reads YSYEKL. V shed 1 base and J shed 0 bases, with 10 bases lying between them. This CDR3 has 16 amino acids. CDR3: CASSQAGSLSYNEQFF. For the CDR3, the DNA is TGCGCCAGCAGCCAAGCAGGGTCTCTCTCCTACAATGAGCAGTTCTTC.

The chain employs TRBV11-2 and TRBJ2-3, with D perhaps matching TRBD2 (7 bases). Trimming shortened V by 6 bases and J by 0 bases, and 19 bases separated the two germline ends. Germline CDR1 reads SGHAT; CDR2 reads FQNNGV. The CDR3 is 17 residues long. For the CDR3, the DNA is TGTGCCAGCAGTCCGATAGGGGGGGCCTATAGCACAGATACGCAGTATTTT. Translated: CASSPIGGAYSTDTQYF.

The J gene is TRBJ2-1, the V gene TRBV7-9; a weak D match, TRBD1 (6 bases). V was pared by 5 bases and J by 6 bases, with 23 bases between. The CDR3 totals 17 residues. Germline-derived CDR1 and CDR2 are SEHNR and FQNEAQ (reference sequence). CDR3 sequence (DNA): TGTGCCAGCAGCCCCAGGACAGTCTCTAATGTCCCCAATGAGCAGTTCTTC. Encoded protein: CASSPRTVSNVPNEQFF.

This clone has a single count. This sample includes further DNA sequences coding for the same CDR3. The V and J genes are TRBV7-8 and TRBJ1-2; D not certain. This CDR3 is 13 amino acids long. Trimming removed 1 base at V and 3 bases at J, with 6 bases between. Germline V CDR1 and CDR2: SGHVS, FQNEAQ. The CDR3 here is CASSLGADYGYTF. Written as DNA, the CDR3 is TGTGCCAGCAGCTTAGGGGCGGACTATGGCTACACCTTC.

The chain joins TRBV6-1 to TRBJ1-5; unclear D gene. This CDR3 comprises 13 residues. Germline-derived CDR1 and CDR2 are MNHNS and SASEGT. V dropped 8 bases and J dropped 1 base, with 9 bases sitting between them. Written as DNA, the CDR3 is TGTGCCAGCCATGTGGGCAGCAATCAGCCCCAGCATTTT. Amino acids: CASHVGSNQPQHF.

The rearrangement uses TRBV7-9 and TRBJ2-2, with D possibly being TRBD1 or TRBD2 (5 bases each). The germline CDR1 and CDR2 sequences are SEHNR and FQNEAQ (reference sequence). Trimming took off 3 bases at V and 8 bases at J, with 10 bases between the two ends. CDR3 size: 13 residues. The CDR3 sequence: CASSLSGTGELFF. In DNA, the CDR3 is TGTGCCAGCAGCTTGTCAGGGACGGGGGAGCTGTTTTTT. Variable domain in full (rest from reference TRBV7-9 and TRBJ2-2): DTGVSQNPRHKITKRGQNVTFRCDPISEHNRLYWYRQTLGQGPEFLTYFQNEAQLEKSRLLSDRFSAERPKGSFSTLEIQRTEQGDSAMYLCASSLSGTGELFFGEGSRLTVL.

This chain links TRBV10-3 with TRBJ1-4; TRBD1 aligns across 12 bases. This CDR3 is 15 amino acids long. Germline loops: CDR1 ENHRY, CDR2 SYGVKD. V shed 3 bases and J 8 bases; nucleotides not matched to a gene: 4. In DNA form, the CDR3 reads TGTGCCATCAGTGACCGCGGGACAGGGGGCGAAAAACTGTTTTTT. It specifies CAISDRGTGGEKLFF.